This is a list of T cell receptor beta chains from one sample in a study of response to subunit inactivated influenza vaccine. TCRdb reprocessed the RT-PCR reads with MiXCR, giving one entry per CDR3 protein. The sample records hundreds of thousands of distinct CDR3 sequences, approximately 14% being singletons. This specimen consisted of PBMCs from blood, obtained 14 days before vaccination. These receptors all come from a man between 45 and 60 years old who received an inactivated influenza vaccine. Both conserved end residues are part of each CDR3. A D gene is named only where the DNA matches it firmly. Some rows mark clone size as missing; the rest say once, few, many or name a class of expanded clone.

v_gene,j_gene,d_gene,abundance,CDR3nt,CDR3aa
TRBV29-1,TRBJ2-3,.,.,TGCAGCGTTCGGGACGGGAGTACAGATACGCAGTATTTT,CSVRDGSTDTQYF
TRBV14,TRBJ1-4,.,.,TGTGCCAGCAGCCATCTCCGCGGAAAACTGTTTTTT,CASSHLRGKLFF
TRBV15,TRBJ2-1,.,many,TGTGCCACCAGCAGGGGTCAACAGGGAAAGGAGCAGTTCTTC,CATSRGQQGKEQFF
TRBV6-2/TRBV6-3,TRBJ2-7,.,many,TGTGCCAGCAGCAAGGGGAAGGGGAACGAGCAGTACTTC,CASSKGKGNEQYF
TRBV4-1,TRBJ2-7,TRBD2,few,TGCGCCAGCAGCCAAGTGGGACTAGCGGGAGGAGACGAGCAGTACTTC,CASSQVGLAGGDEQYF
TRBV11-2,TRBJ2-7,.,.,TGTGCCAGCAGCTGGGGACGGTCGACGGAGCAGTACTTC,CASSWGRSTEQYF
TRBV20-1,TRBJ2-1,TRBD2,.,TGCAGTGCTAGAGGAAAAGCGGGGGTTATCAATGAGCAGTTCTTC,CSARGKAGVINEQFF
TRBV20-1,TRBJ2-7,.,few,TGCAGTGCAAACTCGGGGACCAGCTACGAGCAGTACTTC,CSANSGTSYEQYF
TRBV18,TRBJ1-6,.,.,TGTGCCAGCTCACCGAACAGGGCGGGTAATTCACCCCTCCACTTT,CASSPNRAGNSPLHF
TRBV27,TRBJ1-1,.,.,TGTGCCAGCAAACCGATGGGGGGCCAGTCGGGTGAAGCTTTCTTT,CASKPMGGQSGEAFF
TRBV29-1,TRBJ2-5,TRBD2,.,TGCAGCGTAACCCCGGGACTAGCGGGGTCCCGAGAGACCCAGTACTTC,CSVTPGLAGSRETQYF
TRBV30,TRBJ1-1,.,few,TGTGCCTGGAGTCGGACGGAGAACACTGAAGCTTTCTTT,CAWSRTENTEAFF
TRBV5-4,TRBJ1-5,.,few,TGTGCCAGCAGCTTGGGGTGGGATCAGCCCCAGCATTTT,CASSLGWDQPQHF
TRBV5-1,TRBJ2-3,.,many,TGTGCCAGCAGCTTAGCTTCAGATACGCAGTATTTT,CASSLASDTQYF
TRBV7-8,TRBJ1-5,TRBD1,.,TGTGCCAGCAGCTTAGGCCCCCCCGGACAGGGGGCAATAGGCAATCAGCCCCAGCATTTT,CASSLGPPGQGAIGNQPQHF
TRBV4-3,TRBJ2-7,.,.,TGCGCCAGCAGCCAAGATCCGGGCGGGCCCTCCTACGAGCAGTACTTC,CASSQDPGGPSYEQYF
TRBV20-1,TRBJ2-1,TRBD2,few,TGCAGTGCTAGAGCTGGGGCGGGAGGATTCTACAATGAGCAGTTCTTC,CSARAGAGGFYNEQFF
TRBV3-1,TRBJ2-1,.,few,TGTGCCAGCAGCCAAGGAGGGGAGTTAAACAATGAGCAGTTCTTC,CASSQGGELNNEQFF
TRBV18,TRBJ2-3,TRBD1,few,TGTGCCAGCTCCCCGACCCCGGGACAGGGGGCCACAGATACGCAGTATTTT,CASSPTPGQGATDTQYF
TRBV7-2,TRBJ2-1,.,.,TGTGCCAGCAGCCCTGACTCACTTACCCATGAGCAGTTCTTC,CASSPDSLTHEQFF
TRBV7-2,TRBJ2-7,TRBD1,few,TGTGCCAGCAGCTTAGGGGACAGTTACTACGAGCAGTACTTC,CASSLGDSYYEQYF
TRBV28,TRBJ2-7,.,.,TGTGCCAGCAGTTTAAGCAATCGCGCTTACGAGCAGTACTTC,CASSLSNRAYEQYF
TRBV6-2/TRBV6-3,TRBJ2-7,.,few,TGTGCCAGCAGTTCTTATGGCTATTCCTACGAGCAGTACTTC,CASSSYGYSYEQYF
TRBV7-2,TRBJ2-3,TRBD2,.,TGTGCCAGCAGCCCCCTACTAGCGGGGAACACAGATACGCAGTATTTT,CASSPLLAGNTDTQYF
TRBV4-3,TRBJ2-5,.,.,TGCGCCAGCAGCCAAGATACAGGAGGGACCCAGTACTTC,CASSQDTGGTQYF
TRBV4-2,TRBJ2-7,.,.,TGTGCCAGCAGCGCACAGGGCGTCCAGGCAGAGCAGTACTTC,CASSAQGVQAEQYF
TRBV27,TRBJ2-7,TRBD1,.,TGTGCCAGCAGTTTAGCCCTACAGGGGTCACCCTACGAGCAGTACTTC,CASSLALQGSPYEQYF
TRBV30,TRBJ2-4,.,few,TGTGCCTGGAGTCGGGCGGGAATCATGCTGGCCAAAAACATTCAGTACTTC,CAWSRAGIMLAKNIQYF
TRBV11-2,TRBJ2-1,TRBD2,few,TGTGCCAGCAGCTTGAGTGGCGGGGGGGCCACTGAGCAGTTCTTC,CASSLSGGGATEQFF
TRBV5-4,TRBJ1-3,TRBD1,few,TGTGCCAGCAGCACCGCGGGACAGGCCCTCTCTGGAAACACCATATATTTT,CASSTAGQALSGNTIYF
TRBV20-1,TRBJ2-1,.,.,TGCAGTGCTGAACTAGTGCGGGAGCAGTTCTTC,CSAELVREQFF
TRBV2,TRBJ2-5,.,.,TGTGCCAGCAGGCCTGACAGACAACCCCAAGAGACCCAGTACTTC,CASRPDRQPQETQYF
TRBV6-2/TRBV6-3,TRBJ1-5,.,many,TGTGCCAGCAGCCGTGGGCCTGAAGGTCAGCCCCAGCATTTT,CASSRGPEGQPQHF
TRBV27,TRBJ2-5,.,few,TGTGCCAGCAGAGGCGGGGCAGGGGAGACCCAGTACTTC,CASRGGAGETQYF
TRBV7-2,TRBJ2-1,.,few,TGTGCCAGCAGCTTAGTGCAGGTACGGGGGTCGGGCAATGAGCAGTTCTTC,CASSLVQVRGSGNEQFF
TRBV6-5,TRBJ1-1,TRBD1,few,TGTGCCAGCAGTTATGACAGGGTCGGCACTGAAGCTTTCTTT,CASSYDRVGTEAFF
TRBV7-3,TRBJ2-1,.,few,TGTGCCAGCAGCTTAACCTGGAACAATGAGCAGTTCTTC,CASSLTWNNEQFF
TRBV6-2/TRBV6-3,TRBJ2-1,.,many,TGTGCCAGCAGCCGACCCTCCACCTACAATGAGCAGTTCTTC,CASSRPSTYNEQFF
TRBV7-8,TRBJ2-5,.,.,TGTGCCAGCAGCTTAGCGTCTGGCTTCAGGGAGACCCAGTACTTC,CASSLASGFRETQYF
TRBV6-5,TRBJ1-1,.,.,TGTGCCAGCAGTTACTTCATTCCGGGACCCGGGAACACTGAAGCTTTCTTT,CASSYFIPGPGNTEAFF
TRBV27,TRBJ2-1,TRBD2,.,TGTGCCAGCAGTCCGAAGCGGGACGGTCTGATCGGGTCCCTTGAGCAGTTCTTC,CASSPKRDGLIGSLEQFF
TRBV20-1,TRBJ1-5,.,.,TGCAGTGCTAGAGATCAAGGCCGGGGGAATCAGCCCCAGCATTTT,CSARDQGRGNQPQHF